This TCR beta chain stems from a study of cytomegalovirus exposure and HLA in healthy donors. General study results and limits: A missense DCLRE1C variant was associated with V- and J-gene trimming of TCR beta chains in a later analysis, and an independent cohort replicated the association.

13 Jbeta primers and 60 Vbeta primers were used for the PCR. Original analysis: Later, roughly 77 million unique TCR beta chains were counted in an analysis, and about 10 million of them were shared. Profiling relied on immunoSEQ multiplex PCR, and the TCRdb table lists in-frame clones only, not all of them. That table gives V, J and clone size, and the DNA gave D and trimming. The table includes around 120,000 clones, approximately 82% detected once. Germline CDR1 reads SEHNR; CDR2 reads FQNEAQ (reference sequence). The CDR3 loop spans 13 amino acids. The germline V and J ends were trimmed by 5 bases and 4 bases, with 12 bases remaining between them. There were likely unrecorded immune exposures, though donors were nominally healthy when sampled. With regard to this clone: Its cognate antigen is unknown.

Sequencing input: PBMCs. This TCR derives from a boy aged 2-15 years in good health and CMV-seronegative. This chain links TRBV7-9 with TRBJ2-7; D gene uncertain. CDR3 sequence: CASSRELIYEQYF. Here the CDR3 DNA reads TGTGCCAGCAGCCGAGAATTGATTTACGAGCAGTACTTC. Full variable domain (outside the CDR3, taken from reference TRBV7-9 and TRBJ2-7): DTGVSQNPRHKITKRGQNVTFRCDPISEHNRLYWYRQTLGQGPEFLTYFQNEAQLEKSRLLSDRFSAERPKGSFSTLEIQRTEQGDSAMYLCASSRELIYEQYFGPGTRLTVT.